The rows below give T cell receptor beta chains drawn from one sample of a study of T cell changes during pregnancy in multiple sclerosis. TCRdb's copy holds only in-frame clones and misses some; the assay was immunoSEQ multiplex PCR. The sample has 30,000 to 50,000 clones; roughly 93% are singletons. This specimen was CD4+ T cells from peripheral blood mononuclear cells, taken after pregnancy. The receptors shown here come from a female donor with multiple sclerosis, enrolled in a pregnancy study. CDR3s include the opening cysteine and the closing phenylalanine or tryptophan. Each record gives: D gene, V gene, clone size, J gene, CDR3 protein, CDR3 DNA. The D gene is left open where the match is weak. Clone size, where shown, is once, few, many, or a class for clones that have expanded.

d_call: TRBD1
v_call: TRBV6-1
clone_size: once
j_call: TRBJ2-7
cdr3_aa: CASSQGTGIGAYEQYF
cdr3_nt: TGTGCCAGCAGTCAAGGGACAGGGATTGGGGCCTACGAGCAGTACTTC

d_call: -
v_call: TRBV6-5
clone_size: -
j_call: TRBJ1-2
cdr3_aa: CASGSLGLVVSGYTF
cdr3_nt: TGTGCCAGCGGTTCTCTTGGACTGGTTGTGAGTGGCTACACCTTC

d_call: TRBD1
v_call: TRBV27
clone_size: -
j_call: TRBJ1-6
cdr3_aa: CASSVGQGSSYNSPLHF
cdr3_nt: TGTGCCAGCAGTGTAGGACAGGGAAGCTCCTATAATTCACCCCTCCACTTT

d_call: TRBD1
v_call: TRBV5-1
clone_size: -
j_call: TRBJ2-1
cdr3_aa: CASSLSGQNYNEQFF
cdr3_nt: TGCGCCAGCAGCCTTTCGGGACAGAACTACAATGAGCAGTTCTTC

d_call: TRBD2
v_call: TRBV2
clone_size: -
j_call: TRBJ2-1
cdr3_aa: CASSDYSGGLREQFF
cdr3_nt: TGTGCCAGCAGTGATTATTCGGGGGGGCTGCGTGAGCAGTTCTTC

d_call: -
v_call: TRBV4-2
clone_size: few
j_call: TRBJ1-1
cdr3_aa: CASSQAEGRVLAFF
cdr3_nt: TGTGCCAGCAGCCAAGCAGAAGGCAGGGTGTTGGCTTTCTTT

d_call: -
v_call: TRBV19
clone_size: once
j_call: TRBJ1-1
cdr3_aa: CASSTPRTAVTEAFF
cdr3_nt: TGTGCCAGTAGTACTCCGCGGACAGCTGTCACTGAAGCTTTCTTT

d_call: TRBD2
v_call: TRBV6-1
clone_size: -
j_call: TRBJ2-2
cdr3_aa: CASRGLAGGPGELFF
cdr3_nt: TGTGCCAGCCGGGGACTAGCGGGGGGGCCCGGGGAGCTGTTTTTT

d_call: TRBD2
v_call: TRBV9
clone_size: -
j_call: TRBJ2-3
cdr3_aa: CASSVGTSGGAIDTQYF
cdr3_nt: TGTGCCAGCAGCGTAGGGACTAGCGGGGGGGCGATAGATACGCAGTATTTT

d_call: TRBD1
v_call: TRBV11-3
clone_size: -
j_call: TRBJ2-7
cdr3_aa: CASSSGTGGYEQYF
cdr3_nt: TGTGCCAGCAGCTCCGGGACAGGGGGTTACGAGCAGTACTTC

d_call: TRBD2
v_call: TRBV7-9
clone_size: -
j_call: TRBJ2-3
cdr3_aa: CASSPTGLAGGTDTQYF
cdr3_nt: TGTGCCAGCAGCCCGACCGGACTAGCGGGGGGAACAGATACGCAGTATTTT

d_call: TRBD1
v_call: TRBV2
clone_size: -
j_call: TRBJ1-2
cdr3_aa: CASTILGTGDYGYTF
cdr3_nt: TGTGCCAGCACGATTTTGGGTACAGGGGACTATGGCTACACCTTC